Sequencing of this T cell receptor (beta chain) was carried out in a study of molecular identifiers for immune sequencing clone quantification. With V trimmed by 0 bases and J by 4 bases, 9 bases remained unmatched. Germline V lookup: CDR1 MNHEY, CDR2 SVGEGT. The CDR3 is 18 amino acids. The table lists this clonotype with a few counts. The target antigen is unknown. Study-wide findings and caveats: Spiked TCR RNA from one Jurkat cell reportedly showed up when mixed among 850,000 to 1,000,000 naive cells. Over 99% of CMV-specific effector molecules, but under 1% of naive ones, were in clones above 20 copies.

TCRdb re-called the PCR reads through MiXCR, storing one row per CDR3 protein. The data hold 550,000 to 750,000 distinct CDR3 sequences, with 20% observed a single time. V gene TRBV6-2 or TRBV6-3 combines with J gene TRBJ2-1, with 10 bases fitting TRBD1. This clonotype originated in a human donor in good health. Some libraries in this study had Jurkat cell RNA spiked in. The sample consisted of naive CD8+ T cells from blood, with Jurkat cell RNA spiked in. The subset: FACS-sorted CD8+CD4-CCR7+CD45RA+ naive T cells. CDR3 sequence (DNA): TGTGCCAGCAGTTACTCGGCTACCGGGACAGGGGTTTACAATGAGCAGTTCTTC. It encodes CASSYSATGTGVYNEQFF.